This T cell receptor beta chain was retrieved from a study of Graves' ophthalmopathy and Graves' hyperthyroidism. Study background: By definition, stable hyperthyroidism involved no ophthalmopathy within 18 months of follow-up.

Germline loops: CDR1 SQVTM, CDR2 ANQGSEA. The V end lost 1 base, the J end lost 5 bases, and 14 bases lay between the germline ends. The CDR3 totals 15 residues. For repertoire sequencing, the TCR beta CDR3 regions were amplified from RNA transcripts. Following a first-round RT-PCR that used HTBI primers, a second-round multiplex PCR was carried out. TCRdb processed the multiplex PCR reads anew with MiXCR; each CDR3 protein has one entry. The sample consists of around 1.1 million distinct CDR3 sequences, roughly 35% of them appearing once. Exclusion applied to patients with other autoimmune diseases, uncontrolled infections, pregnancy or lactation. A diagnosis was made from clinical symptoms together with serum thyroxine, TRAb, thyroid ultrasound and orbital computed tomography.

This TCR was sampled from an adult man with Graves' hyperthyroidism. J is TRBJ1-4 and V is TRBV29-1; D is undetermined. Sequencing was performed on peripheral blood or thyroid tissue (not recorded which). The CDR3: CSVEGQTGENEKLFF. The CDR3 DNA reads as TGCAGCGTTGAAGGGCAGACTGGGGAGAATGAAAAACTGTTTTTT.